The 30 T cell receptor beta chains below come from one sample, sequenced in a study of blood T cell repertoires in COVID-19. TCRdb's copy holds only in-frame clones and misses some; the assay was immunoSEQ multiplex PCR. This sample has around 130,000 clones, with 75% to 85% found just once. The sample consisted of peripheral blood. The receptors here all came from a man between 45 and 60 years old with acute or convalescent COVID-19.

V gene TRBV5-8 combines with J gene TRBJ2-5, with TRBD1 matching 8 bases. The CDR3 loop spans 15 amino acids. Germline CDR1 is SGHTS and CDR2 is YDEGEE. V shed 0 bases and J 5 bases; nucleotides not matched to a gene: 6. CDR3 sequence (DNA): TGTGCCAGCAGCTTGGGACAGGGGCATGGTGAGACCCAGTACTTC. Translation: CASSLGQGHGETQYF.

V gene TRBV5-5 combines with J gene TRBJ1-2; 9 bases line up with TRBD1. Germline lookup yields CDR1 SGHKS and CDR2 YYEKEE (reference sequence). The V gene end was trimmed by 4 bases and the J gene end by 1 base; junction bases not matched to a gene: 5. The CDR3 runs to 15 residues. The CDR3 DNA follows: TGTGCCAGCAGCGGGGGGACAGGGAATAACTATGGCTACACCTTC. This sequence encodes CASSGGTGNNYGYTF. Using reference TRBV5-5 and TRBJ1-2 for the parts outside the CDR3, the full variable domain is DAGVTQSPTHLIKTRGQQVTLRCSPISGHKSVSWYQQVLGQGPQFIFQYYEKEERGRGNFPDRFSARQFPNYSSELNVNALLLGDSALYLCASSGGTGNNYGYTFGSGTRLTVV.

The rearrangement joins TRBV4-2 to TRBJ1-1; 8 bases are shared with TRBD1. The CDR3 length is 16 residues. V shed 0 bases and J 4 bases; nucleotides not matched to a gene: 7. Per the germline V gene, CDR1 is LGHNA and CDR2 is YNFKEQ. CDR3 nucleotide sequence: TGTGCCAGCAGCCAAGAGCCGGGGACAGGTATCACTGAAGCTTTCTTT. Amino acids: CASSQEPGTGITEAFF.

The V gene is TRBV28, the J gene TRBJ2-3; 8 nucleotides agree with TRBD2. J was trimmed by 2 bases and V by 2 bases; bases with no gene match: 3. This CDR3 region has 15 residues. Germline CDR1 reads MDHEN; CDR2 reads SYDVKM. CDR3 amino acids: CASSLTGRATDTQYF. Here the CDR3 DNA reads TGTGCCAGCAGTTTAACCGGGAGGGCCACAGATACGCAGTATTTT.

The chain couples TRBV2 to TRBJ1-1, with a tentative D call TRBD1 (6 bases). Trimming cost V 7 bases and J 5 bases, with 17 bases left between them. Per germline, CDR1 SNHLY and CDR2 FYNNEI. The CDR3 length is 14 residues. The CDR3: CASNLQGDLTEAFF. DNA of the CDR3: TGTGCCAGCAACCTACAGGGAGATTTAACTGAAGCTTTCTTT.

The V and J genes are TRBV6-5 and TRBJ1-1; weak D call: TRBD1 (5 bases). V lost 4 bases to trimming and J lost 1 base, with 16 bases between them. Germline CDR1 and CDR2: MNHEY and SVGAGI. This CDR3 contains 16 residues. The DNA of the CDR3 is TGTGCCAGCAGTTTACGTTGGGGGGACCCGAACACTGAAGCTTTCTTT. This gives the protein CASSLRWGDPNTEAFF.

This clone was detected once. An end of the junction differs from the germline gene, which may be a read error. The chain is built from TRBV7-7 and TRBJ2-1, with TRBD2 matching over 7 bases. The CDR3 extends over 15 amino acids. The germline V gene encodes CDR1 SSHAT and CDR2 FNYEAQ (reference sequence). Written as DNA, the CDR3 is TGTGCTAGCAGCCCTTATCAGCGGGGCGATAATGAGCAGTTCTTC. This gives the protein CASSPYQRGDNEQFF.

V gene TRBV19 combines with J gene TRBJ1-6, with D hard to call. Looked up from germline, CDR1 is LNHDA and CDR2 is SQIVND (reference sequence). V lost 3 bases, J lost 0 bases, and 9 bases lay in between. The CDR3 is 16 residues long. The CDR3, as DNA: TGTGCCAGTAGTATTCCTCGGAGCTCCTATAATTCACCCCTCCACTTT. Translated: CASSIPRSSYNSPLHF.

The chain couples TRBV5-8 to TRBJ2-4; no clear D. The germline V gene encodes CDR1 SGHTS and CDR2 YDEGEE. With 4 bases removed from V and 8 bases from J, the gap between germline ends came to 13 bases. The length of the CDR3 is 13 residues. CDR3 loop: CASSAKTRDIQYF. The CDR3 bases are TGTGCCAGCAGCGCTAAAACTCGGGACATTCAGTACTTC.

CDR3 amino acids: CASSTTEYGMNTEAFF. The CDR3 region has the DNA TGTGCCAGCAGTACTACCGAATACGGCATGAACACTGAAGCTTTCTTT. The chain links TRBV7-9 to TRBJ1-1; D remains ambiguous. Trimming left V 6 bases short and J 0 bases short, with 17 bases between. This CDR3 is built from 16 residues. Germline CDR1 SEHNR, CDR2 FQNEAQ (reference sequence).

J is TRBJ2-7 and V is TRBV3-1 (or the pseudogene TRBV3-2); tentative D call: TRBD2 (5 bases). Trimming cost V 4 bases and J 3 bases, with 19 bases left between them. Germline CDR1 LGHDT, CDR2 YNNKEL (reference sequence). This CDR3 region has 16 residues. CDR3 in amino acids: CASSPTRGTVSYEQYF. The CDR3 DNA follows: TGTGCCAGCAGCCCGACCCGGGGAACGGTTAGCTACGAGCAGTACTTC.

A few counts support this clone. The chain couples TRBV7-3 to TRBJ1-1, with TRBD1 matching 9 bases. Germline lookup yields CDR1 SGHTA and CDR2 FQGTGA. The CDR3 is 15 amino acids. J lost 6 bases, V lost 3 bases, and 8 bases had no gene match. CDR3 nucleotide sequence: TGTGCCAGCAGCTTCGCCGGGACAGGGAAGGCTGAAGCTTTCTTT. This codes for CASSFAGTGKAEAFF. The whole variable domain, filled in from reference TRBV7-3 and TRBJ1-1, reads GAGVSQTPSNKVTEKGKYVELRCDPISGHTALYWYRQSLGQGPEFLIYFQGTGAADDSGLPNDRFFAVRPEGSVSTLKIQRTERGDSAVYLCASSFAGTGKAEAFFGQGTRLTVV.

In this sample, this clone turned up a few times. The chain links TRBV14 to TRBJ1-1; possible D gene TRBD1, 5 bases. V was trimmed by 7 bases and J by 3 bases, leaving 18 bases between them. The germline V gene has CDR1 SGHDN and CDR2 FVKESK. CDR3 size: 15 residues. CDR3 residues: CASTPLGGRYTEAFF. The CDR3 DNA sequence: TGTGCCAGCACCCCACTGGGGGGACGCTACACTGAAGCTTTCTTT.

In DNA form, the CDR3 reads TGTGCCAGTAGTAGGGGACTAGCGGGAAACCTACTACCCACAGATACGCAGTATTTT. Translating gives CASSRGLAGNLLPTDTQYF. The rearrangement links TRBV19 to TRBJ2-3, with 13 bases matching TRBD2. Per the germline V gene, CDR1 is LNHDA and CDR2 is SQIVND (reference sequence). This CDR3 has 19 residues. The V segment lost 4 bases and the J segment 2 bases; nucleotides outside the gene matches: 12.

The V gene is TRBV4-1, the J gene TRBJ1-2; D perhaps matches TRBD1 (6 bases). Germline assignment: CDR1 MGHRA and CDR2 YSYEKL. Trimming stripped 8 bases from V and 4 bases from J, with 14 bases between. The CDR3 loop spans 13 amino acids. The DNA for the CDR3 is TGCGCCAGCCGGGGAGGGGACACCTATGGCTACACCTTC. This sequence encodes CASRGGDTYGYTF.

The gene calls are TRBV27 and TRBJ2-1; no clear D. Between the trimmed V and J ends, which lost 6 bases and 5 bases, there was a span of 11 bases. Germline-derived CDR1 and CDR2 are MNHEY and SMNVEV (reference sequence). CDR3 length: 13 amino acids. In DNA, the CDR3 is TGTGCCAGCAGCCCACAGCAAAACAATGAGCAGTTCTTC. This gives the protein CASSPQQNNEQFF.

V and J are TRBV7-9 and TRBJ2-1, with D possibly matching TRBD1 (6 bases). This CDR3 contains 14 residues. Trimming pared 1 base from V and 4 bases from J, leaving 8 bases between. CDR1 and CDR2 (germline): SEHNR, FQNEAQ (reference sequence). CDR3: CASSLEGGYNEQFF. The DNA for the CDR3 is TGTGCCAGCAGCTTAGAAGGGGGTTACAATGAGCAGTTCTTC.

This chain connects TRBV9 to TRBJ1-1; D might be TRBD1 (5 bases). With 4 bases removed from V and 11 bases from J, the gap between germline ends came to 39 bases. This CDR3 is built from 20 residues. Looked up from germline, CDR1 is SGDLS and CDR2 is YYNGEE. The chain's CDR3 is CASSIADWGGSRPKNVEAFF. CDR3 in DNA: TGTGCCAGCAGCATCGCGGATTGGGGGGGGTCGAGACCGAAGAATGTAGAGGCTTTCTTT.

The CDR3 reads CAIRDRDYEQYF. In DNA form, the CDR3 reads TGTGCCATCAGGGACAGGGATTACGAGCAGTACTTC. The chain uses TRBV10-3 and TRBJ2-7, with 8 bases that match TRBD1. Germline V lookup: CDR1 ENHRY, CDR2 SYGVKD. CDR3 length equals 12 residues. J gave up 4 bases and V 6 bases, and 2 bases lay outside the gene matches.

This rearrangement joins TRBV6-1 to TRBJ2-1; TRBD2 matches at 9 bases. V shed 2 bases, J shed 12 bases, and the junction held 11 bases outside the gene matches. Germline assignment: CDR1 MNHNS and CDR2 SASEGT. CDR3 length: 15 residues. The chain's CDR3 is CASSELNAGGSRQFF. The CDR3 DNA follows: TGTGCCAGCAGTGAACTCAATGCGGGGGGGAGTCGGCAGTTCTTC.

This clone was picked up one time. V gene TRBV30 combines with J gene TRBJ2-7, with TRBD2 matching 12 bases. Germline assignment: CDR1 GTSNPN and CDR2 SVGIG (reference sequence). The CDR3 is 12 amino acids. The V gene end was trimmed by 5 bases and the J gene end by 6 bases; junction bases not matched to a gene: 2. The CDR3 here is CAWATSGSEQYF. CDR3 nucleotides: TGTGCCTGGGCGACTAGCGGGAGCGAGCAGTACTTC.

This chain links TRBV5-3 with TRBJ2-7, with 10 bases that match TRBD1. TRBV5-3 is designated an ORF whose function remains uncertain. The CDR3 runs to 16 residues. V was pared by 4 bases and J by 3 bases, with 10 bases of the junction left unmatched. CDR3 amino acids: CARSGGTGERGYEQYF. Here the CDR3 DNA reads TGTGCCAGAAGCGGGGGGACAGGGGAGAGAGGCTACGAGCAGTACTTC.

V and J are TRBV6-5 and TRBJ2-7, with 7 bases matching TRBD2. Per germline, CDR1 MNHEY and CDR2 SVGAGI. The trim removed 4 bases at V and 2 bases at J, leaving 11 bases unmatched. This CDR3 comprises 16 residues. CDR3 sequence (DNA): TGTGCCAGCAGTTCCCAACCTGTGGGGGGGACCTACGAGCAGTACTTC. This codes for CASSSQPVGGTYEQYF.

This clone appeared a few times. This sequence joins TRBV7-3 and TRBJ2-1; 8 bases match TRBD1. The CDR3 has 17 residues. Germline V lookup: CDR1 SGHTA, CDR2 FQGTGA. V dropped 4 bases and J dropped 9; count of bases not matched to a gene: 17. The CDR3 loop is CASSYLGGRTGGTEQFF. In DNA, the CDR3 is TGTGCCAGCAGCTACCTAGGGGGTCGAACAGGGGGAACTGAGCAGTTCTTC.

The rearrangement uses TRBV18 and TRBJ1-1, with D maybe TRBD1 (5 bases). This CDR3 region has 14 residues. Germline V gene data show CDR1 as KGHSH and CDR2 as LQKENI. Trimming stripped 2 bases from V and 7 bases from J, with 14 bases between. CDR3 DNA: TGTGCCAGCTCACCAGGTCTAGGGGTTGGTGAAGCTTTCTTT. It specifies CASSPGLGVGEAFF.

V usage is TRBV4-1 and J usage is TRBJ1-2; 7 nucleotides match TRBD1. CDR1 and CDR2 (germline): MGHRA, YSYEKL. V shed 5 bases, J shed 5 bases, and the junction held 5 bases outside the gene matches. CDR3 length: 13 amino acids. The CDR3 sequence: CASSLGGTYGYTF. The CDR3 region has the DNA TGCGCCAGCAGCTTAGGGGGCACTTATGGCTACACCTTC.

The chain uses TRBV5-6 and TRBJ2-5, with 8 nucleotides matching TRBD1. This CDR3 has 15 residues. Germline V lookup: CDR1 SGHDT, CDR2 YYEEEE. V shed 0 bases and J 2 bases; nucleotides not matched to a gene: 3. Written as DNA, the CDR3 is TGTGCCAGCAGCTTGGGGGGGACAGGTCAAGAGACCCAGTACTTC. Its protein product is CASSLGGTGQETQYF.

This clone was detected once. The V gene is TRBV27, the J gene TRBJ1-2, with D tentatively TRBD1 (5 bases). The CDR3 contains 14 residues. Germline CDR1 reads MNHEY; CDR2 reads SMNVEV (reference sequence). The germline V and J ends were trimmed by 6 bases and 5 bases, with 16 bases remaining between them. The DNA of the CDR3 is TGTGCCAGCAGCCCGGCGGGACTCCCTTATGGCTACACCTTC. Protein product: CASSPAGLPYGYTF.

The chain joins TRBV10-3 to TRBJ1-2; 7 positions match TRBD1. The CDR3 length is 14 residues. The V gene's germline CDR1 is ENHRY and CDR2 SYGVKD. The V gene end was trimmed by 4 bases and the J gene end by 6 bases; junction bases not matched to a gene: 8. The chain's CDR3 is CAISGTGANHGYTF. For the CDR3, the DNA is TGTGCCATCAGTGGAACAGGGGCTAATCATGGCTACACCTTC.

The gene calls are TRBV3-1 (or the pseudogene TRBV3-2) and TRBJ2-7; TRBD1 aligns across 10 bases. Germline values: CDR1 LGHDT, CDR2 YNNKEL (reference sequence). The V segment lost 4 bases and the J segment 7 bases; nucleotides outside the gene matches: 10. The CDR3 covers 15 residues. The CDR3, as DNA: TGTGCCAGCAGCCCCCGGGACAGGGGTGTTCGTGAGCAGTACTTC. Its protein product is CASSPRDRGVREQYF.